Detailed here is one TCR beta chain. As processed by the authors: From reference gene primer amplification, estimates of nucleated cell counts were derived. The method was immunoSEQ multiplex PCR; TCRdb's version includes in-frame clones alone and lacks a portion of them. V, J and clone size are those of that table, while D and trimming were read from the DNA. The sample lists more than 150,000 clones, 90% to 95% seen once, with 0.53% in the top ten. There are 14 residues in the CDR3. Trimming took 6 bases from V and 10 from J; bases not matched to a gene: 7. The V gene's germline CDR1 is SNHLY and CDR2 FYNNEI. This specimen comes from a study of blood T cell repertoires in COVID-19. Study-wide background: In each case, the material was cDNA or gDNA derived from T cells, B-cell-depleted T cells, or PBMCs.

This chain uses TRBV2 with TRBJ1-4, with 11 bases fitting TRBD1. The clonotype originates from a man aged 50 to 59 with acute or convalescent COVID-19. Material for sequencing was peripheral blood. The CDR3 region is CASREDRGQGKLFF. DNA for the CDR3: TGTGCCAGCAGGGAGGACAGGGGGCAGGGAAAACTGTTTTTT. The complete variable domain, with remaining parts taken from reference TRBV2 and TRBJ1-4, reads EPEVTQTPSHQVTQMGQEVILRCVPISNHLYFYWYRQILGQKVEFLVSFYNNEISEKSEIFDDQFSVERPDGSNFTLKIRSTKLEDSAMYFCASREDRGQGKLFFGSGTQLSVL.